The rows below give T cell receptor beta chains drawn from one sample of a study of healthy donors' naive CD4 and CD8 T cells. TCRdb fed the reads into MiXCR, producing one record per CDR3 protein. The table includes some 190,000 distinct CDR3 sequences, 65% to 75% detected once. Material for sequencing was naive CD4+ and CD8+ T cells sorted from blood, pooled from several donors. The receptors originated from a pool of human donors in good health; the sample pools cells from several healthy donors. The CDR3 runs from the conserved cysteine through the conserved F or W. Fields, in order: clone size, J gene, V gene, D gene, CDR3 protein, CDR3 DNA. A D gene is named only where the DNA matches it firmly. For some rows the clone size is stated as once, few or many, or as a class when expanded; others skip it.

NA | TRBJ2-1 | TRBV20-1 | NA | CSARGPGSYNEQFF | TGCAGTGCTAGGGGGCCTGGCTCCTACAATGAGCAGTTCTTC
NA | TRBJ2-3 | TRBV24-1 | TRBD1 | CATSDIRDSPQYF | TGTGCCACCAGTGACATCAGGGACAGTCCGCAGTATTTT
NA | TRBJ2-5 | TRBV12-3/TRBV12-4 | NA | CASSFPGPEETQYF | TGTGCCAGCAGTTTTCCCGGGCCCGAAGAGACCCAGTACTTC
few | TRBJ1-1 | TRBV29-1 | NA | CSVKKEEIPNTEAFF | TGCAGCGTCAAAAAAGAGGAAATCCCGAACACTGAAGCTTTCTTT
NA | TRBJ2-7 | TRBV29-1 | TRBD1 | CSVEGLRDRGYEQYF | TGCAGCGTTGAAGGTCTCCGAGACAGGGGCTACGAGCAGTACTTC
NA | TRBJ1-6 | TRBV7-2 | NA | CASSSVWQESNSPLHF | TGTGCCAGCAGCTCCGTATGGCAGGAAAGTAATTCACCCCTCCACTTT
NA | TRBJ2-5 | TRBV4-2 | NA | CASSQDRAVFETQYF | TGCGCCAGCAGCCAAGATCGGGCGGTATTCGAGACCCAGTACTTC
few | TRBJ2-7 | TRBV29-1 | NA | CSVAGAYEQYF | TGCAGCGTTGCAGGGGCCTACGAGCAGTACTTC
few | TRBJ1-3 | TRBV29-1 | NA | CSVGGNRNTIYF | TGCAGCGTTGGAGGTAATCGAAACACCATATATTTT
NA | TRBJ2-7 | TRBV6-5 | NA | CASKGTVSYEQYF | TGTGCCAGCAAGGGGACGGTCTCCTACGAGCAGTACTTC
NA | TRBJ2-1 | TRBV19 | TRBD2 | CASSMTSGGPPLSYNEQFF | TGTGCCAGTAGTATGACTAGCGGGGGGCCTCCTCTGTCTTACAATGAGCAGTTCTTC
NA | TRBJ2-3 | TRBV11-2 | NA | CASSSHRRGTDTQYF | TGTGCCAGCAGCTCACATAGGCGGGGCACAGATACGCAGTATTTT
NA | TRBJ2-1 | TRBV29-1 | TRBD2 | CSVEINLAGAPPGSEQFF | TGCAGCGTTGAAATAAACCTAGCGGGAGCCCCGCCGGGGAGTGAGCAGTTCTTC
NA | TRBJ1-3 | TRBV6-5 | NA | CASSYGPSSGNTIYF | TGTGCCAGCAGTTATGGGCCTAGCTCTGGAAACACCATATATTTT
NA | TRBJ1-5 | TRBV30 | NA | CAWSQSMGAQPQHF | TGTGCCTGGAGTCAATCTATGGGGGCTCAGCCCCAGCATTTT
NA | TRBJ2-3 | TRBV2 | NA | CASSGATRDTQYF | TGTGCCAGCAGCGGCGCCACAAGGGATACGCAGTATTTT